This T cell receptor beta chain was observed in a study of Graves' ophthalmopathy and Graves' hyperthyroidism. Study results and limitations: Most expanded clonotypes from thyroid (those above 0.001 frequency) were also found in blood.

A follow-up of 18 months without ophthalmopathy meant that hyperthyroidism was stable. What supplied the PBMCs was over 8.5 ml of fresh peripheral blood. Germline assignment: CDR1 SNHLY and CDR2 FYNNEI. V shed 6 bases and J shed 5 bases, with 13 bases lying between them. The CDR3 loop spans 13 amino acids. Researchers took RNA transcripts and amplified TCR beta CDR3 regions from them. The library came from an HTBI-primed first-round RT-PCR and a second-round multiplex PCR. TCRdb processed the multiplex PCR reads anew with MiXCR; each CDR3 protein has one entry. The table has about 620,000 distinct CDR3 sequences, 22% seen once; the top ten hold around 6.9%. As for this clonotype: The antigen remains undetermined.

The clonotype comes from a woman aged 18-29 years with stable Graves' hyperthyroidism. Some clones in this sample may be carry-over from other donors' samples. The V and J genes are TRBV2 and TRBJ2-5; a weak D match, TRBD1 (6 bases). Sample: peripheral blood. The CDR3 loop reads CASRIPGEETQYF. The CDR3 bases are TGTGCCAGCAGGATACCAGGGGAGGAGACCCAGTACTTC.